The 30 T cell receptor beta chains reported below all come from one sample, sequenced in a study of blood T cell repertoires in COVID-19. Using immunoSEQ multiplex PCR, the repertoire was profiled, and TCRdb retains in-frame clones only, with some absent. Among 200,000 to 250,000 clones listed, over 70% were seen once. Sequenced material: peripheral blood. Receptors were obtained from an older woman with acute or convalescent COVID-19.

The sample holds a few counts of this clone. The chain couples TRBV6-6 to TRBJ2-7; 7 bases fit TRBD2. The germline V gene has CDR1 MNHNY and CDR2 SVGAGI (reference sequence). The CDR3 has 14 amino acids. J lost 3 bases, V lost 6 bases, and 8 bases had no gene match. The CDR3 DNA follows: TGTGCCAGCAGGCCCTCGGGGGGTGGCTACGAGCAGTACTTC. This encodes CASRPSGGGYEQYF.

The table lists this clone with a few counts. V is TRBV3-1 (or the pseudogene TRBV3-2) and J is TRBJ1-2; the D gene is possibly TRBD1 (5 bases). V shed 4 bases and J shed 5 bases, with 20 bases lying between them. Germline CDR1 reads LGHDT; CDR2 reads YNNKEL (reference sequence). The CDR3 covers 16 residues. Here the CDR3 reads CASSRGTGGGIYGYTF. CDR3 DNA sequence: TGTGCCAGCAGCCGGGGAACCGGCGGGGGTATTTATGGCTACACCTTC.

The V call is TRBV7-9, the J call TRBJ1-4; 8 bases line up with TRBD1. CDR3 size: 15 residues. Trimming took 4 bases from V and 7 from J; bases not matched to a gene: 8. Per the germline V gene, CDR1 is SEHNR and CDR2 is FQNEAQ (reference sequence). The CDR3 DNA is TGTGCCAGCAGCTCGTATGGACAGGGCGGTGAAAAACTGTTTTTT. It specifies CASSSYGQGGEKLFF. The whole variable domain, filled in from reference TRBV7-9 and TRBJ1-4, reads DTGVSQNPRHKITKRGQNVTFRCDPISEHNRLYWYRQTLGQGPEFLTYFQNEAQLEKSRLLSDRFSAERPKGSFSTLEIQRTEQGDSAMYLCASSSYGQGGEKLFFGSGTQLSVL.

The chain has TRBV27 and TRBJ2-5, with D possibly being TRBD2 (6 bases). The germline V gene has CDR1 MNHEY and CDR2 SMNVEV (reference sequence). CDR3 length: 14 residues. Deletions cut 3 bases from V and 4 bases from J, with 12 bases between. CDR3 DNA: TGTGCCAGCAGTTTCGGGGGTGGTGGAGAGACCCAGTACTTC. It encodes CASSFGGGGETQYF.

The rearrangement joins TRBV6-5 to TRBJ1-2, with D possibly matching TRBD1 (5 bases). V lost 7 bases and J 8 bases, leaving 20 bases between the germline ends. Germline-derived CDR1 and CDR2 are MNHEY and SVGAGI. The CDR3 contains 14 residues. The CDR3 loop reads CASTATRDSWGYTF. In DNA, the CDR3 is TGTGCCAGCACTGCAACTAGGGACTCGTGGGGCTACACCTTC.

This clone was counted once. The chain couples TRBV5-8 to TRBJ1-2, with 8 bases fitting TRBD1. With V trimmed by 3 bases and J by 4 bases, 8 bases remained unmatched. The germline V gene has CDR1 SGHTS and CDR2 YDEGEE. This CDR3 spans 15 amino acids. The CDR3 DNA is TGTGCCAGCAGCTCTTCGACGGGACAGGCCTATGGCTACACCTTC. It codes for CASSSSTGQAYGYTF.

This chain links TRBV27 with TRBJ2-7; 9 nucleotides agree with TRBD1. This CDR3 comprises 14 residues. The ends lost 10 bases at V and 2 bases at J; junction bases unmatched: 9. Germline V gives CDR1 MNHEY, CDR2 SMNVEV (reference sequence). The chain's CDR3 is CATKPGTGTYEQYF. The CDR3 region has the DNA TGTGCCACCAAACCCGGGACAGGGACCTACGAGCAGTACTTC.

The chain links TRBV29-1 to TRBJ2-1, with TRBD2 matching over 8 bases. The CDR3 runs to 14 residues. The trim removed 4 bases at V and 8 bases at J, leaving 10 bases unmatched. Germline V gene sequence: CDR1 SQVTM, CDR2 ANQGSEA. CDR3 region: CSVATPGLDDEQFF. The CDR3 DNA is TGCAGCGTTGCCACCCCGGGACTAGACGATGAGCAGTTCTTC.

The chain couples TRBV5-4 to TRBJ2-4; D is perhaps TRBD2 (6 bases). This CDR3 is built from 16 residues. The germline gives CDR1 SGHNT, CDR2 YYREEE (reference sequence). V was cut by 1 base and J by 1 base, with 12 bases left in between. CDR3 residues: CASSLHSGAAKNIQYF. The CDR3 DNA follows: TGTGCCAGCAGCTTGCATAGCGGTGCCGCCAAAAACATTCAGTACTTC.

This clone has a handful of counts. The chain carries TRBV19 and TRBJ2-2; possibly TRBD1 for D (6 bases). The V end lost 4 bases, the J end lost 4 bases, and 10 bases lay between the germline ends. CDR1 LNHDA and CDR2 SQIVND come from the germline V gene (reference sequence). The CDR3 has 14 amino acids. CDR3 residues: CASSTDRSTGELFF. CDR3 coding DNA: TGTGCCAGTAGTACTGACAGGTCCACCGGGGAGCTGTTTTTT. Complete variable domain (other parts from reference TRBV19 and TRBJ2-2): DGGITQSPKYLFRKEGQNVTLSCEQNLNHDAMYWYRQDPGQGLRLIYYSQIVNDFQKGDIAEGYSVSREKKESFPLTVTSAQKNPTAFYLCASSTDRSTGELFFGEGSRLTVL.

The DNA of the CDR3 is TGTGCCAGCAGCCGCTCAGGGACACTGCAAGGAGATGGCTACACCTTC. It specifies CASSRSGTLQGDGYTF. The chain is built from TRBV11-2 and TRBJ1-2; TRBD1 might be the D (6 bases). Trimming cost V 5 bases and J 6 bases, with 22 bases left between them. This CDR3 comprises 16 residues. Germline-derived CDR1 and CDR2 are SGHAT and FQNNGV. The full variable domain, in which reference TRBV11-2 and TRBJ1-2 provide the parts outside the CDR3, is EAGVAQSPRYKIIEKRQSVAFWCNPISGHATLYWYQQILGQGPKLLIQFQNNGVVDDSQLPKDRFSAERLKGVDSTLKIQPAKLEDSAVYLCASSRSGTLQGDGYTFGSGTRLTVV.

This chain links TRBV5-5 with TRBJ1-1; TRBD1 is a possible D gene (5 bases). V lost 2 bases and J lost 5, with 10 bases in between. The germline CDR1 and CDR2 sequences are SGHKS and YYEKEE (reference sequence). The CDR3 consists of 13 residues. CDR3 sequence: CASSFQGGTEAFF. Written as DNA, the CDR3 is TGTGCCAGCAGCTTCCAGGGAGGGACTGAAGCTTTCTTT.

This clone was detected a few times. The rearrangement links TRBV2 to TRBJ1-4; a possible D gene is TRBD1 (6 bases). Looked up from germline, CDR1 is SNHLY and CDR2 is FYNNEI. The CDR3 spans 15 residues. The V end was cut by 1 base, the J end by 2 bases, with 8 bases between. CDR3 DNA sequence: TGTGCCAGCAGTGAAGAAAGGGGGACTAATGAAAAACTGTTTTTT. It codes for CASSEERGTNEKLFF.

This clone has a single count. V is TRBV24-1 and J is TRBJ2-5, with a possible D match to TRBD2 (6 bases). V was trimmed by 4 bases and J by 4 bases, leaving 15 bases between them. CDR1 and CDR2 from the germline V gene are KGHDR and SFDVKD. The CDR3 is 15 residues long. CDR3 loop: CATSDPAGTGETQYF. The CDR3 nucleotides read TGTGCCACCAGTGACCCCGCGGGGACGGGAGAGACCCAGTACTTC.

In DNA, the CDR3 is TGTGCCAGCAGCTGGGAGAGGGGGGAGCAGTTCTTC. It specifies CASSWERGEQFF. This rearrangement joins TRBV6-4 to TRBJ2-1, with a weak D call TRBD1 (6 bases). The CDR3 covers 12 residues. CDR1 is MRHNA, CDR2 SNTAGT, per germline. V was pared by 6 bases and J by 10 bases, with 13 bases between.

The sample holds one count of this clone. The V and J genes are TRBV28 and TRBJ2-2; D might be TRBD1 (8 bases). This CDR3 has 15 residues. CDR1 and CDR2 from the germline V gene are MDHEN and SYDVKM. Between the trimmed V and J ends, which lost 5 bases and 5 bases, there was a span of 15 bases. The CDR3 here is CASSPTGGGTGELFF. DNA of the CDR3: TGTGCCAGCAGTCCCACAGGGGGAGGGACCGGGGAGCTGTTTTTT.

The gene calls are TRBV4-1 and TRBJ2-3, with 10 bases lining up with TRBD2. Per germline, CDR1 MGHRA and CDR2 YSYEKL. The CDR3 is made up of 17 amino acids. The V and J ends lost 1 base and 3 bases, in that order; junction bases with no gene match: 7. The CDR3 DNA reads TGCGCCAGCAGCCAAGGTCCTAGCGGGAGCTGGACAGATACGCAGTATTTT. The encoded protein is CASSQGPSGSWTDTQYF.

The CDR3 here is CASSLHISGMMGRRRDTEAFF. CDR3 sequence (DNA): TGTGCCAGCAGCTTACATATATCGGGGATGATGGGCCGGAGGCGGGACACTGAAGCTTTCTTT. The rearrangement links TRBV7-3 to TRBJ1-1; no definite D call. Germline V gene sequence: CDR1 SGHTA, CDR2 FQGTGA. The CDR3 runs 21 residues. Trimming pared 2 bases from V and 3 bases from J, leaving 31 bases between. The variable domain in full, with the rest retrieved from reference TRBV7-3 and TRBJ1-1, is GAGVSQTPSNKVTEKGKYVELRCDPISGHTALYWYRQSLGQGPEFLIYFQGTGAADDSGLPNDRFFAVRPEGSVSTLKIQRTERGDSAVYLCASSLHISGMMGRRRDTEAFFGQGTRLTVV.

V usage is TRBV28 and J usage is TRBJ1-5, with 7 bases lining up with TRBD1. J was trimmed by 2 bases and V by 5 bases; bases with no gene match: 9. There are 16 residues in the CDR3. Germline V gives CDR1 MDHEN, CDR2 SYDVKM. CDR3 coding DNA: TGTGCCAGCAGTCCCAACCTTACAGGGGGCAATCAGCCCCAGCATTTT. Its protein product is CASSPNLTGGNQPQHF. Supplemented by reference TRBV28 and TRBJ1-5, the full variable domain reads DVKVTQSSRYLVKRTGEKVFLECVQDMDHENMFWYRQDPGLGLRLIYFSYDVKMKEKGDIPEGYSVSREKKERFSLILESASTNQTSMYLCASSPNLTGGNQPQHFGDGTRLSIL.

The chain uses TRBV30 and TRBJ1-2; D is unresolved. Trimming cost V 4 bases and J 1 base, with 4 bases left between them. CDR1 is GTSNPN and CDR2 is SVGIG in the germline V gene (reference sequence). This CDR3 is built from 11 residues. The DNA of the CDR3 is TGTGCCTGGACAGATAACTATGGCTACACCTTC. This encodes CAWTDNYGYTF.

This chain links TRBV11-1 with TRBJ2-1; TRBD1 might be the D (5 bases). Between the trimmed V and J ends, which lost 1 base and 4 bases, there was a span of 5 bases. The CDR3 runs to 13 residues. Germline values: CDR1 SGHAT, CDR2 FQDESV (reference sequence). CDR3 bases: TGTGCCAGCAGCTTAGGACAGTACAATGAGCAGTTCTTC. Protein: CASSLGQYNEQFF. Full variable domain (missing parts from reference TRBV11-1 and TRBJ2-1): EAEVAQSPRYKITEKSQAVAFWCDPISGHATLYWYRQILGQGPELLVQFQDESVVDDSQLPKDRFSAERLKGVDSTLKIQPAELGDSAMYLCASSLGQYNEQFFGPGTRLTVL.

The chain links TRBV30 to TRBJ1-6, with 9 bases aligning to TRBD1. V lost 3 bases, J lost 7 bases, and 7 bases stayed unmatched. The CDR3 is made up of 15 amino acids. From germline, CDR1 is GTSNPN and CDR2 SVGIG (reference sequence). CDR3 in amino acids: CAWRGSGQGNSPLHF. The DNA for the CDR3 is TGTGCCTGGAGAGGTAGCGGACAGGGGAATTCACCCCTCCACTTT.

The sample holds one count of this clone. The chain uses TRBV10-3 and TRBJ2-7; 10 bases agree with TRBD2. CDR1 is ENHRY and CDR2 is SYGVKD in the germline V gene. The CDR3 is 14 amino acids. V lost 3 bases to trimming and J lost 9 bases; unmatched junction nucleotides: 8. The CDR3 DNA sequence: TGTGCCATCAGTGACTCTAGCGGGAGTCTGCCGCAGTACTTC. This codes for CAISDSSGSLPQYF.

The V gene is TRBV6-5, the J gene TRBJ2-2; 8 nucleotides match TRBD2. The CDR3 runs 14 residues. V was pared by 8 bases and J by 5 bases, with 7 bases of the junction left unmatched. CDR1 is MNHEY, CDR2 SVGAGI, per germline. The DNA for the CDR3 is TGTGCCAGCGGAAGCGGGAGATTAACCGGGGAGCTGTTTTTT. This sequence encodes CASGSGRLTGELFF.

In DNA form, the CDR3 reads TGCGCCAGCAGCTTGGGCTCCAGGGAGACCCAGTACTTC. Protein product: CASSLGSRETQYF. J is TRBJ2-5 and V is TRBV5-1; no reliable D call. Germline CDR1 is SGHRS and CDR2 is YFSETQ. The ends were cut back, 0 bases at V and 5 bases at J, with 8 bases in the middle. The CDR3 contains 13 residues.

This chain joins TRBV28 and TRBJ2-1, with a possible D match to TRBD2 (6 bases). This CDR3 spans 17 amino acids. Germline-derived CDR1 and CDR2 are MDHEN and SYDVKM. Trimming took 6 bases from V and 0 from J, leaving 18 bases between them. CDR3 DNA sequence: TGTGCCAGCAGCTCACCGTCTAGCGCGAGCTCCTACAATGAGCAGTTCTTC. Its protein is CASSSPSSASSYNEQFF.

This clone was observed a few times. This chain joins TRBV6-5 and TRBJ1-5; 9 bases are a match to TRBD1. This CDR3 comprises 14 residues. Germline CDR1 MNHEY, CDR2 SVGAGI. The J segment lost 5 bases and the V segment lost 5 bases, leaving 4 bases of the junction unmatched. The CDR3 DNA reads TGTGCCAGCAGTCCGGACAGGGGCGATCAGCCCCAGCATTTT. As protein: CASSPDRGDQPQHF.

The genes are TRBV27 and TRBJ1-2, with TRBD1 matching 7 bases. V trimming: 2 bases; J trimming: 2 bases; junction bases outside the gene matches: 2. The V gene's germline CDR1 is MNHEY and CDR2 SMNVEV (reference sequence). The CDR3 covers 14 residues. The CDR3 nucleotides are TGTGCCAGCAGTTTAGTCAGGGGGAACTATGGCTACACCTTC. Its protein is CASSLVRGNYGYTF.

Points on this clone: A junction end diverges from the germline sequence, so it may reflect a read error. This sample includes further DNA sequences coding for the same CDR3. J is TRBJ2-3 and V is TRBV5-1; a possible D gene is TRBD2 (5 bases). The CDR3 is 12 residues long. Germline CDR1 SGHRS, CDR2 YFSETQ. CDR3: CASRRATDTQYF. CDR3 nucleotides: TGCGCCAGCAGGCGGGCTACAGATACGCAATATTTT.

For this clone: Other DNA sequences within the sample encode an identical CDR3. J is TRBJ1-1 and V is TRBV28, with unresolved D. This CDR3 is 12 amino acids long. Between the trimmed V and J ends, which lost 6 bases and 0 bases, there was a span of 5 bases. Germline V lookup: CDR1 MDHEN, CDR2 SYDVKM. The CDR3 spells CASSLMNTEAFF. CDR3 bases: TGTGCCAGCAGCCTTATGAACACTGAAGCTTTCTTT.